A selection of T cell receptor beta chains follows, all from one sample in a study of T cell responses to AZD1222 COVID-19 vaccine. Some clones are missing from TCRdb's copy, which holds only in-frame ones; the method was immunoSEQ multiplex PCR. The repertoire holds 160,000 or so clones, with about 87% as singletons. The sequences come from peripheral blood, collected 28 days after the second dose of the MenACWY control vaccine. These receptors came from an adult who received the MenACWY meningococcal vaccine as a control. Each CDR3 is given with its conserved first and last residue. D genes are given only for firm matches. The size of a clone is reported for some rows only, either as once, few or many, or as a class for expanded clones.

cdr3_nt,cdr3_aa,j_call,d_call,clone_size,v_call
TGTGCCAGCAGCGTAGCGGGAGGGACCTACGAGCAGTACTTC,CASSVAGGTYEQYF,TRBJ2-7,TRBD2,.,TRBV9
TGTGCCACCAGCAGAGTGGCAAATTACGGCACTGAAGCTTTCTTT,CATSRVANYGTEAFF,TRBJ1-1,.,.,TRBV15
TGCACCAGCAGCCAAGTCTTTTGGTCGGGAGGGATTTACGAGCAGTACTTC,CTSSQVFWSGGIYEQYF,TRBJ2-7,.,.,TRBV1
TGTGCCAGCAGTTACGGGACAGGGAACGCTGAAGCTTTCTTT,CASSYGTGNAEAFF,TRBJ1-1,TRBD1,.,TRBV6-5
TGTGCCAGCAGTTTAGAGGGACTAGCGGGGACCCTCACCGGGGAGCTGTTTTTT,CASSLEGLAGTLTGELFF,TRBJ2-2,TRBD2,.,TRBV28
TGTGCCACCAGTGATTTAAAAGTACCTGGGGAGCCCCAGCATTTT,CATSDLKVPGEPQHF,TRBJ1-5,.,.,TRBV24-1
TGTGCCAGCAGGACACAGGGGAACTCTGGAAACACCATATATTTT,CASRTQGNSGNTIYF,TRBJ1-3,TRBD1,.,TRBV6-5
TGTGCCAGTAGTGTGGACAGTGCTCAGCCCCAGCATTTT,CASSVDSAQPQHF,TRBJ1-5,.,once,TRBV19
TGTGCCAGCAGTCGGGGGGCTGAAAAACTGTTTTTT,CASSRGAEKLFF,TRBJ1-4,.,.,TRBV28
TGTGCCTGGAGGACTGACATGAACACTGAAGCTTTCTTT,CAWRTDMNTEAFF,TRBJ1-1,.,.,TRBV30
TGTGCCAGCCTACGGACGGACTATGGCTACACCTTC,CASLRTDYGYTF,TRBJ1-2,.,.,TRBV2
TGTGCCAGCAGCCAAGAGACTGAAGCTTTCTTT,CASSQETEAFF,TRBJ1-1,.,.,TRBV3-1/TRBV3-2
TGTGCCAGCGTGAGGGGCGGGGGGTCCTACAATGAGCAGTTCTTC,CASVRGGGSYNEQFF,TRBJ2-1,TRBD2,.,TRBV28
TGTGCCAGCAGCAGGGACAGGGATAATGAGCAGTTCTTC,CASSRDRDNEQFF,TRBJ2-1,TRBD1,.,TRBV7-2
TGCGCCAGCAGCTTGGCCAGAGGCAGTCTCAACGAGCAGTACTTC,CASSLARGSLNEQYF,TRBJ2-7,.,.,TRBV5-1
TGTGCCAGCAGCCTCGGGACTAGCGGGTATTACAATGAGCAGTTCTTC,CASSLGTSGYYNEQFF,TRBJ2-1,TRBD2,.,TRBV9
TGTGCCAGCAGCAGAGGGACAGAATTCAACTATGGCTACACCTTC,CASSRGTEFNYGYTF,TRBJ1-2,TRBD1,.,TRBV7-2
TGCGCCAGCAGCTTGGCCGGGACAGGGGCGCAAGAGACCCAGTACTTC,CASSLAGTGAQETQYF,TRBJ2-5,TRBD1,.,TRBV5-1
TGTGCCACCAGCAGGGCAGGGATAGGGGGAAGCTCCTACAATGAGCAGTTCTTC,CATSRAGIGGSSYNEQFF,TRBJ2-1,.,.,TRBV15
TGTGCCAGCTCACCCCTACAGGGGGCGGTTGAGACCCAGTACTTC,CASSPLQGAVETQYF,TRBJ2-5,TRBD1,.,TRBV18
TGCGCCAGCCGGAACACTGAAGCTTTCTTT,CASRNTEAFF,TRBJ1-1,.,.,TRBV5-1
TGTGCCAGCAGTTACAATCACGACAGGGGGTACGAGCAGTACTTC,CASSYNHDRGYEQYF,TRBJ2-7,TRBD1,.,TRBV6-5
TGTGCCAGCAGCTTAAAGGGGACAGAGAACACCGGGGAGCTGTTTTTT,CASSLKGTENTGELFF,TRBJ2-2,TRBD1,.,TRBV7-3
TGTGCCAGCAGCCAAGATTCGAGGCCTTTATACAATGAGCAGTTCTTC,CASSQDSRPLYNEQFF,TRBJ2-1,.,.,TRBV3-1/TRBV3-2
TGTGCCAGCAGCGGGCAGGGGGGTCAGCCCCAGCATTTT,CASSGQGGQPQHF,TRBJ1-5,TRBD1,once,TRBV7-2
TGTGCCAGCCCCCGCGGTGGGAACACTGAAGCTTTCTTT,CASPRGGNTEAFF,TRBJ1-1,.,.,TRBV2
TGTGCCAGTAGTATAATGGTGGGGGTGAGCACTGAAGCTTTCTTT,CASSIMVGVSTEAFF,TRBJ1-1,.,.,TRBV19
TGTGCCAGCAGCTTAGTGGGGGTCAATCAGCCCCAGCATTTT,CASSLVGVNQPQHF,TRBJ1-5,.,.,TRBV7-2
TGTGCCAGTAGTCGGGGAGAGACTGAAGCTTTCTTT,CASSRGETEAFF,TRBJ1-1,.,few,TRBV19
TGTGCCACCAGCAGAGTATTGCCAGATACGCAGTATTTT,CATSRVLPDTQYF,TRBJ2-3,.,.,TRBV15
TGTGCCTGGGGAAGGACTAGCGGGAACTACAATGAGCAGTTCTTC,CAWGRTSGNYNEQFF,TRBJ2-1,TRBD2,.,TRBV30
TGTGCCAGCAGCAAAGCAGGGGAGGGAAACACCATATATTTT,CASSKAGEGNTIYF,TRBJ1-3,.,.,TRBV21-1
TGTGCCTGGAGTACAGGCGTCTTTGGCTACACCTTC,CAWSTGVFGYTF,TRBJ1-2,.,.,TRBV30
TGCGCCAGCAGTGAGGTCCAGGGCACTGAAGCTTTCTTT,CASSEVQGTEAFF,TRBJ1-1,.,.,TRBV10-1
TGTGCCAGCAGTCCCCGCGGCGAGCAGTACTTC,CASSPRGEQYF,TRBJ2-7,.,.,TRBV28
TGTGCCAGCAGTCTTGCAGGGGGCAGCTATGGCTACACCTTC,CASSLAGGSYGYTF,TRBJ1-2,TRBD1,once,TRBV27
TGTGCCATCAGTGAGGGGGGAAATCAGCCCCAGCATTTT,CAISEGGNQPQHF,TRBJ1-5,.,.,TRBV10-3
TGTGCCAGCAGCCCCCCGTGGCGAAGCACAGATACGCAGTATTTT,CASSPPWRSTDTQYF,TRBJ2-3,.,.,TRBV7-9
TGTGCCAGCAGCTTAGCGATGGTTGGACAGGGGACCGGGGAGCTGTTTTTT,CASSLAMVGQGTGELFF,TRBJ2-2,TRBD1,.,TRBV7-2
TGCAGCGTTAGGGGAAGGGGCACCGGGGAGCTGTTTTTT,CSVRGRGTGELFF,TRBJ2-2,.,.,TRBV29-1
TGCGCCAGCACCAAACAAGGGGCCCTAGCCAATGAGCAGTTCTTC,CASTKQGALANEQFF,TRBJ2-1,.,.,TRBV5-1
TGTGCCAGCAGCCCGCGCGGATTAGGTCGTGAGCAGTACTTC,CASSPRGLGREQYF,TRBJ2-7,.,.,TRBV9
TGTGCCAGCATTAGCGAACAGGGGATGAACACTGAAGCTTTCTTT,CASISEQGMNTEAFF,TRBJ1-1,TRBD1,.,TRBV2
TGTGCCAGCAGCCCCAAGGGGGGGAACTACTCTGGAAACACCATATATTTT,CASSPKGGNYSGNTIYF,TRBJ1-3,.,few,TRBV7-3
TGTGCCAGCAGCTCGCAGCTAGGGACCAGTTTCTTT,CASSSQLGTSFF,TRBJ1-1,.,.,TRBV7-2
TGCAGCGTTTTGAGCGAACCCCCAGGTTGGCCACTCAACTATGGCTACACCTTC,CSVLSEPPGWPLNYGYTF,TRBJ1-2,.,.,TRBV29-1
TGTGCCTGGATGGTAGGAGCGGTGAACACTGAAGCTTTCTTT,CAWMVGAVNTEAFF,TRBJ1-1,.,.,TRBV30
TGTGCCACCAGTGAGTTAGAACAGCAGTTCTTC,CATSELEQQFF,TRBJ2-1,.,.,TRBV24-1
TGTGCCAGCAGTGAACTCGGGACAGGGGTTGGCTACACCTTC,CASSELGTGVGYTF,TRBJ1-2,TRBD1,once,TRBV2
TGTGCCAGCAGCTTGGGAGGGAGGCGGTTTAACGAGCAGTACTTC,CASSLGGRRFNEQYF,TRBJ2-7,.,.,TRBV5-6
TGTGCCAGCAGTCCGGCGGGGACAGGGAACTCACCCCTCCACTTT,CASSPAGTGNSPLHF,TRBJ1-6,TRBD1,.,TRBV28